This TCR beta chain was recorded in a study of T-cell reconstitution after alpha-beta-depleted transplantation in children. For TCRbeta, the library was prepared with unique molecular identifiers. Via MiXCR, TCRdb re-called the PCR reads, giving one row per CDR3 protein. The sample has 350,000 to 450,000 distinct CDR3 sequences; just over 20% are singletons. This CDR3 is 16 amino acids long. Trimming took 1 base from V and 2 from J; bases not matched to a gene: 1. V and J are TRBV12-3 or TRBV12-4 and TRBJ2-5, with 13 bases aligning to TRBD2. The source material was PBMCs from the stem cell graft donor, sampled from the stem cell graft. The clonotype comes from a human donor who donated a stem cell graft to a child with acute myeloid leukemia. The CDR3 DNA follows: TGTGCCAGCAGTTTAGGGGGACTAGCGGGACAAGAGACCCAGTACTTC. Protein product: CASSLGGLAGQETQYF.